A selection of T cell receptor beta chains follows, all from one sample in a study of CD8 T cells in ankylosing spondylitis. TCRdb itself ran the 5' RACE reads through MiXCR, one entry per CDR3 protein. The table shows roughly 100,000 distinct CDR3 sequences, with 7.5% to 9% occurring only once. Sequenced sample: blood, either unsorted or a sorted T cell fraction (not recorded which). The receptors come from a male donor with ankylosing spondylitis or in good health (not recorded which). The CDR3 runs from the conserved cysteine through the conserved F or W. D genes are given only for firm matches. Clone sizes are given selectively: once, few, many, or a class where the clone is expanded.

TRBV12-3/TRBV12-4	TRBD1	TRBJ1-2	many	TGTGCCAGCAGTTTAACTACGACAGGGGGCGCGAACGGCTACACCTTC	CASSLTTTGGANGYTF
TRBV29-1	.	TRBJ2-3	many	TGCAGCGTTGAAGAGGCTGGGACGCCCGACCTATCACTAGATACGCAGTATTTT	CSVEEAGTPDLSLDTQYF
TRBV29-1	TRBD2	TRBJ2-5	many	TGCAGCGTTGGGGAACCGACTAGCGGGGACCCAGAGACCCAGTACTTC	CSVGEPTSGDPETQYF
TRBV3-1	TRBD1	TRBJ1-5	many	TGTGCCAGCAGCCAAGAGCGGCCCCCGGACAGGGGGCCTTATAGCAATCAGCCCCAGCATTTT	CASSQERPPDRGPYSNQPQHF
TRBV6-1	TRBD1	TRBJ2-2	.	TGTGCCAGCAGTGGGTGGACAGGGGGCTCAACCGGGGAGCTGTTTTTT	CASSGWTGGSTGELFF
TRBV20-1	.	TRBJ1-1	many	TGCAGTGTTTTACTAGGAATGGGCATGAACACTGAAGCTTTCTTT	CSVLLGMGMNTEAFF
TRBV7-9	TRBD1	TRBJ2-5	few	TGTGCCAGCAGCGCGACAGGGGAAGAGACCCAGTACTTC	CASSATGEETQYF
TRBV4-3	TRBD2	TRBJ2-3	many	TGCGCCAGCAGCCACGGACTAGATGATACGCAGTATTTT	CASSHGLDDTQYF
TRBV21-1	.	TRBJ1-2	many	TGTGCCAGCAGCAAACAGGGACGAGGGGGCTACACCTTC	CASSKQGRGGYTF
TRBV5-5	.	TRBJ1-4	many	TGTGCCAGCAGCCTGGCACAGGGTACTAATGAAAAACTGTTTTTT	CASSLAQGTNEKLFF
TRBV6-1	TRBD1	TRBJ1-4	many	TGTGCCAGCAGTCCGACAGGGGTAGTGGAAAAACTGTTTTTT	CASSPTGVVEKLFF
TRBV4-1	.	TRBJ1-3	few	TGCGCCAGCAGCCTTATACTCGGAAACACCATATATTTT	CASSLILGNTIYF
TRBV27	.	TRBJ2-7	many	TGTGCCAGCAGTTTATCGGTCAGCTCCGAGCAGTACTTC	CASSLSVSSEQYF
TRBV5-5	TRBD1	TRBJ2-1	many	TGTGCCAGCACCATATTGGGACAGCCATACAATGAGCAGTTCTTC	CASTILGQPYNEQFF
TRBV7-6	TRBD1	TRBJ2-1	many	TGTGCCAGCAGCTCTAGAGCCTTCTGGGACAGAACCACCTACAATGAGCAGTTCTTC	CASSSRAFWDRTTYNEQFF
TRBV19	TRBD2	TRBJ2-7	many	TGTGCCAGTAGTAGAGCGGGAGCGGCCGAGCAGTACTTC	CASSRAGAAEQYF
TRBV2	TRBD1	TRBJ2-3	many	TGTGCCAGCAGTGAAGCTTGGCCACAGGGGGCCACGCAGTATTTT	CASSEAWPQGATQYF
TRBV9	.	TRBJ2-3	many	TGTGCCAGCGTCGCCGGAGCGGCTAGCACAGATACGCAGTATTTT	CASVAGAASTDTQYF
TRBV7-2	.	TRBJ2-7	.	TGTGCCAGCAGCTTAAGGTCAGGGAGGTCCTACGAGCAGTACTTC	CASSLRSGRSYEQYF
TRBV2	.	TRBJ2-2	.	TGTGCCAGCAGAGGGCACACCGGGGAGCTGTTTTTT	CASRGHTGELFF
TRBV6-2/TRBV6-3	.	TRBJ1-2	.	TGTGCCAGCAGCAACGGCGGCTATGGCTACACCTTC	CASSNGGYGYTF
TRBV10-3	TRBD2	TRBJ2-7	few	TGTGCCATCAGGGGAACTAGCGGGGGTTCCTACGAGCAGTACTTC	CAIRGTSGGSYEQYF
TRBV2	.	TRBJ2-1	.	TGTGCCAGCAGTGAAGTTGACGGACCCGTGTACAATGAGCAGTTCTTC	CASSEVDGPVYNEQFF
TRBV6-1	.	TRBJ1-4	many	TGTGCCAGCGCCGCGGGGTCTGCTAATGAAAAACTGTTTTTT	CASAAGSANEKLFF
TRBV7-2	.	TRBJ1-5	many	TGTGCCAGCAGTCCAGGGGATGGGGATCAGCCCCAGCATTTT	CASSPGDGDQPQHF
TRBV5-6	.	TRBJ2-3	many	TGTGCCAGCTATGAATACAGATCCACAGATACGCAGTATTTT	CASYEYRSTDTQYF
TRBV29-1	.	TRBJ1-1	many	TGCAGCGGGGATGAGGGCACTGAAGCTTTCTTT	CSGDEGTEAFF
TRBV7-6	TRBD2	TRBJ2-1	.	TGTGCCAGCAGCTTCAGGACTAGCGGGAGAGTAGATGAGCAGTTCTTC	CASSFRTSGRVDEQFF
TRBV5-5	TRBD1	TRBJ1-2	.	TGTGCCAGCAGCGCCGGGACAGGCGAACTACAGGGCTACACCTTC	CASSAGTGELQGYTF
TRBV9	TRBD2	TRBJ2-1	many	TGTGCCAGCAGCGTTGGCGGGGGGACCTACAATGAGCAGTTCTTC	CASSVGGGTYNEQFF
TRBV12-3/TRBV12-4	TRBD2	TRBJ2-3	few	TGTGCCAGCAGTCAGCGGGAGGGCCGGAATACGCAGTATTTT	CASSQREGRNTQYF
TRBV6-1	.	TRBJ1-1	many	TGTGCCAGCAGTGAAGAGGGGATATTGTCTACTGAAGCTTTCTTT	CASSEEGILSTEAFF
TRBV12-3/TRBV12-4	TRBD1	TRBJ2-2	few	TGTGCCAGCCGGGAGACAGGGGGGGACACCGGGGAGCTGTTTTTT	CASRETGGDTGELFF
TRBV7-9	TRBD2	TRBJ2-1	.	TGTGCCAGCAGCAGAAGACTAGCGGTTTACAATGAGCAGTTCTTC	CASSRRLAVYNEQFF
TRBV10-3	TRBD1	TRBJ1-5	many	TGTGCCATCAGTGAGTCGATAGGGACAGCTAATCAGCCCCAGCATTTT	CAISESIGTANQPQHF
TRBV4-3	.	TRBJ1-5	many	TGCGCCAGCAGCCTGGGCAGTTCGGGGCAGCCCCAGCATTTT	CASSLGSSGQPQHF
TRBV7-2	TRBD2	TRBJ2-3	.	TGTGCCAGCAGCCGGCGTCTCGGGGGGGCCACAGATACGCAGTATTTT	CASSRRLGGATDTQYF
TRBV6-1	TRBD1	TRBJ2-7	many	TGTGCCAGCAGACCGCTACGAGGGACAGGTTTCTCCTACGAGCAGTACTTC	CASRPLRGTGFSYEQYF
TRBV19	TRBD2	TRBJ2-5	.	TGCGCCAGTAGTTTCGGGACTAGCGGGAGTGCACGAGAGACCCAGTACTTC	CASSFGTSGSARETQYF
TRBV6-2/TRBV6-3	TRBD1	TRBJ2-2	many	TGTGCCAGCAGTTACAGGGGGCCCACCGGGGAGCTGTTTTTT	CASSYRGPTGELFF
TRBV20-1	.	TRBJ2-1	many	TGCAGTGCGGAACGGGACGCCTCTTACAATGAGCAGTTCTTC	CSAERDASYNEQFF
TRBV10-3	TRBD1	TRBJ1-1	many	TGTGCCCTCCGGGACAGGGCGAACACTGAAGCTTTCTTT	CALRDRANTEAFF
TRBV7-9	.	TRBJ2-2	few	TGTGCCAGCAGCTTATCAGCCGGGGAGCTGTTTTTT	CASSLSAGELFF
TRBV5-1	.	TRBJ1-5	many	TGCGCCAGCAGCTTGGGGCAGGGGACTCCCGATCAGCCCCAGCATTTT	CASSLGQGTPDQPQHF
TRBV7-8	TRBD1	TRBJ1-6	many	TGTGCCAGCAGCCAACAGGGGGGTAATTCACCCCTCCACTTT	CASSQQGGNSPLHF
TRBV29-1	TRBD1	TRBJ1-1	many	TGCAGCGTCTCGACAGGGATGCCTGAAGCTTTCTTT	CSVSTGMPEAFF
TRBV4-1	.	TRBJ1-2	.	TGCGCCAGCAGCCAAAGCCCGACTACTAACTATGGCTACACCTTC	CASSQSPTTNYGYTF
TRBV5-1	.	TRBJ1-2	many	TGCGCCAGCAGGACAGTTCTCGACTATGGCTACACCTTC	CASRTVLDYGYTF
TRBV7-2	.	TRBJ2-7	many	TGTGCCAGCAGCGTCTCGGGCAGCTCGGCCTACGAGCAGTACTTC	CASSVSGSSAYEQYF
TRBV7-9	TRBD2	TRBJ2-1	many	TGTGCCAGCAGCTTACCACTAGCGTACAACAATGAGCAGTTCTTC	CASSLPLAYNNEQFF
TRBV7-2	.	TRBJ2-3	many	TGTGCCAGCAGCTTAGGGTTACAGGGTCTGGCAGATACGCAGTATTTT	CASSLGLQGLADTQYF
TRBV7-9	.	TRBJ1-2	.	TGTGCCAGCAGCTTAGCCATTGCTAACTATGGCTACACCTTC	CASSLAIANYGYTF
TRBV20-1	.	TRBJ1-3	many	TGCAGTGCCCCTGCTGGAAACACCATATATTTT	CSAPAGNTIYF
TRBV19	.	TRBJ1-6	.	TGTGCCTCGAGGAGTGGGGCATCAGGCAATTCACCCCTCCACTTT	CASRSGASGNSPLHF
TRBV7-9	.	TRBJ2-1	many	TGTGCCAGCACCCGGGATTCCGGGATAAACAATGAGCAGTTCTTC	CASTRDSGINNEQFF
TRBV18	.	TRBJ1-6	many	TGTGCCAGCTCACCCGGTGAGGTGTATAATTCACCCCTCCACTTT	CASSPGEVYNSPLHF
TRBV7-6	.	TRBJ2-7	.	TGTGCCAGCAGCTTAGTCTGCGGGGAGATCTGCGAGCAGTACTTC	CASSLVCGEICEQYF